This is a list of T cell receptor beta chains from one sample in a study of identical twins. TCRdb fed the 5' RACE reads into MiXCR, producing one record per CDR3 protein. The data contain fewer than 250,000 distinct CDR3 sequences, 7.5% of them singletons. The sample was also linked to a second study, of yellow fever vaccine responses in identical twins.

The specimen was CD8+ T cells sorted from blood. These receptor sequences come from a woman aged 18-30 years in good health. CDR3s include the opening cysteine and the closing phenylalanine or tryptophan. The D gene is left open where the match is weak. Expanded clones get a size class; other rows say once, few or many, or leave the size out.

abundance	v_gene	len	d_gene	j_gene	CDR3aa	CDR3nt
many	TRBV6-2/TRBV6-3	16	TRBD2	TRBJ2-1	CASQNPPAGAHNEQFF	TGTGCCAGCCAAAATCCTCCAGCGGGGGCTCACAATGAGCAGTTCTTC
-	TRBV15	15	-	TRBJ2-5	CATSRVVDGSETQYF	TGTGCCACCAGCAGAGTAGTGGACGGGTCAGAGACCCAGTACTTC
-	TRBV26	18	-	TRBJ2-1	CTCSSFGQGRRSYNEQFF	TGTACCTGCAGTTCTTTCGGACAGGGGCGCCGATCCTACAATGAGCAGTTCTTC
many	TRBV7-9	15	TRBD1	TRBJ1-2	CASSLTGGVNYGYTF	TGTGCCAGCAGCTTAACAGGGGGCGTTAACTATGGCTACACCTTC
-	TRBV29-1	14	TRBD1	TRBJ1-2	CSVVGDRDNYGYTF	TGCAGCGTTGTAGGGGACAGGGATAACTATGGCTACACCTTC
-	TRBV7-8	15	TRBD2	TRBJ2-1	CASSPAVAGGNEQFF	TGTGCCAGCAGTCCGGCGGTAGCGGGGGGTAATGAGCAGTTCTTC
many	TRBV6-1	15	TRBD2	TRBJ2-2	CASSASGGHTGELFF	TGTGCCAGCAGTGCTAGCGGGGGTCACACCGGGGAGCTGTTTTTT
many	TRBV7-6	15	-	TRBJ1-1	CASSLEGELNTEAFF	TGTGCCAGCAGCTTAGAGGGGGAGTTGAACACTGAAGCTTTCTTT
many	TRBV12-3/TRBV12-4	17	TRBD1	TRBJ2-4	CASSPVPGGLVGNIQYF	TGTGCCAGCAGCCCAGTCCCAGGGGGCTTGGTGGGAAACATTCAGTACTTC
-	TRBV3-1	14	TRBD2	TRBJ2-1	CASSQVTAGLAEFF	TGTGCCAGCAGCCAAGTAACCGCTGGACTAGCGGAATTCTTC
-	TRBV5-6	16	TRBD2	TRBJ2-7	CASSWGTSGFSYEQYF	TGTGCCAGCAGCTGGGGGACTAGCGGCTTCTCCTACGAGCAGTACTTC
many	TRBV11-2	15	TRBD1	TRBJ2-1	CASSLEGQGVGEQFF	TGTGCCAGCAGCTTAGAAGGACAGGGAGTTGGTGAGCAGTTCTTC
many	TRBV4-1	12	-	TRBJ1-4	CASSGTYEKLFF	TGCGCCAGCAGTGGGACGTATGAAAAACTGTTTTTT
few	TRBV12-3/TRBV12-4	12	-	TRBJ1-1	CASSLDNTEAFF	TGTGCCAGCAGTTTAGACAACACTGAAGCTTTCTTT
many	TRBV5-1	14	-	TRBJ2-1	CASSYRQDYNEQFF	TGCGCCAGCAGCTACAGACAGGACTACAATGAGCAGTTCTTC
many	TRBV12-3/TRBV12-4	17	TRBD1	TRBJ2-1	CASSLPKTGGSYNEQFF	TGTGCCAGCAGTTTACCTAAGACAGGGGGGTCCTACAATGAGCAGTTCTTC
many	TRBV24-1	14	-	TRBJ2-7	CATSDSTTGYEQYF	TGTGCCACCAGTGATTCGACCACAGGGTACGAGCAGTACTTC
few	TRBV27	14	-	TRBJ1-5	CASSYAKGSQPQHF	TGTGCCAGCAGTTACGCTAAGGGGAGTCAGCCCCAGCATTTT
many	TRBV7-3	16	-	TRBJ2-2	CASSLTEGGFTGELFF	TGTGCCAGCAGCTTAACTGAGGGAGGCTTCACCGGGGAGCTGTTTTTT
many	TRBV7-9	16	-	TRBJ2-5	CASSSPQTGLQETQYF	TGTGCCAGCAGCTCTCCTCAGACAGGACTCCAAGAGACCCAGTACTTC
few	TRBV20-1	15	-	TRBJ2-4	CSARLGGPYKNIQYF	TGCAGTGCTAGATTGGGGGGACCCTACAAAAACATTCAGTACTTC
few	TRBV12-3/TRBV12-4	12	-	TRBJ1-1	CASTAGLHEAFF	TGTGCCAGCACGGCCGGCCTACACGAAGCTTTCTTT
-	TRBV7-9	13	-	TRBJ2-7	CASSARAGGEQYF	TGTGCCAGCAGCGCCCGGGCCGGTGGCGAGCAGTACTTC
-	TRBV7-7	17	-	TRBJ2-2	CASSSRKMDLIGGELFF	TGTGCCAGCAGCTCACGAAAAATGGACTTGATTGGCGGGGAGCTGTTTTTT
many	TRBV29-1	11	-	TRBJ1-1	CSVGGGTEAFF	TGCAGCGTCGGGGGGGGGACTGAAGCTTTCTTT
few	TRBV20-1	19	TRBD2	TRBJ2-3	CSAIPYSGAGLEYTDTQYF	TGCAGTGCTATTCCCTATAGCGGGGCAGGTCTCGAATACACAGATACGCAGTATTTT
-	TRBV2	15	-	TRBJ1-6	CASSEWGRNNSPLHF	TGTGCCAGCAGTGAATGGGGGCGGAACAATTCACCCCTCCACTTT
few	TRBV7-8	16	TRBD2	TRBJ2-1	CASSHLKREGRGEQFF	TGTGCCAGCAGCCACCTAAAGCGGGAGGGTCGGGGTGAGCAGTTCTTC
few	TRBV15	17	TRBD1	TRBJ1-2	CATSRDLKTGYDYGYTF	TGTGCCACCAGCAGAGATCTAAAGACAGGGTACGACTATGGCTACACCTTC
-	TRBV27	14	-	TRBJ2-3	CASSTGFSTDTQYF	TGTGCCAGCAGTACGGGCTTCTCCACAGATACGCAGTATTTT
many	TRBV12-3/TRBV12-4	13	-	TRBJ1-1	CASSYRVNTEAFF	TGTGCCAGCAGTTACAGGGTGAACACTGAAGCTTTCTTT
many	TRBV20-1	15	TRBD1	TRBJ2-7	CSARDRDRASYEQYF	TGCAGTGCTAGAGACCGGGACAGGGCCTCCTACGAGCAGTACTTC
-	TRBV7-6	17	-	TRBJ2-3	CASSLVSGVRATDTQYF	TGTGCCAGCAGCTTAGTATCGGGGGTACGGGCTACAGATACGCAGTATTTT
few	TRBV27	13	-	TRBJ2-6	CASRSPGANVLTF	TGTGCCAGCAGGTCCCCAGGGGCCAACGTCCTGACTTTC
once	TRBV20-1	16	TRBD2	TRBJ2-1	CSARHYGGSSYNEQFF	TGCAGTGCTAGACACTACGGGGGGAGCTCCTACAATGAGCAGTTCTTC
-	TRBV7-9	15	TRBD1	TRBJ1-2	CASSLVSQGDGGYTF	TGTGCCAGCAGCTTAGTTTCACAGGGGGACGGCGGCTACACCTTC
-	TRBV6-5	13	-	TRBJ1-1	CASSFRQDTEAFF	TGTGCCAGCAGTTTTAGACAGGACACTGAAGCTTTCTTT
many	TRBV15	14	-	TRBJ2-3	CATSGRTYTDTQYF	TGTGCCACCAGCGGTAGGACATACACAGATACGCAGTATTTT
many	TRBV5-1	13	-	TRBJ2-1	CASSLAIYNEQFF	TGCGCCAGCAGCTTGGCGATCTACAATGAGCAGTTCTTC
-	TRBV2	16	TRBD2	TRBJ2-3	CASSDISGPSTDTQYF	TGTGCCAGCAGTGACATTAGCGGGCCTAGCACAGATACGCAGTATTTT
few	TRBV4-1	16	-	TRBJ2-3	CASSQLAPELLDTQYF	TGCGCCAGCAGCCAACTGGCGCCGGAGCTTCTAGATACGCAGTATTTT
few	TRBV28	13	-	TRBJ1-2	CASTWAGDYGYTF	TGTGCCAGCACGTGGGCAGGCGATTATGGCTACACCTTC
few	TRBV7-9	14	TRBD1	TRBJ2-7	CASTRTGAPYEQYF	TGTGCCAGCACCCGGACAGGCGCACCCTACGAGCAGTACTTC
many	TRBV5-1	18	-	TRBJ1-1	CASSLFPVRVQGNTEAFF	TGCGCCAGCAGCTTGTTTCCGGTCAGGGTACAAGGAAACACTGAAGCTTTCTTT
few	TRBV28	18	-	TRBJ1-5	CASSFLATEIRSNQPQHF	TGTGCCAGCAGTTTCTTGGCCACGGAAATTAGAAGCAATCAGCCCCAGCATTTT
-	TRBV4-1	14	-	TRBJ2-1	CASSQRSGGYEQFF	TGCGCCAGCAGCCAAAGGTCGGGGGGCTATGAGCAGTTCTTC
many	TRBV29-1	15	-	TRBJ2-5	CSVELFREARETQYF	TGCAGCGTTGAATTGTTTAGGGAGGCAAGAGAAACCCAGTACTTC
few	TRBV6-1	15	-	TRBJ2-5	CASSPQVGGVETQYF	TGTGCCAGCAGCCCCCAAGTGGGCGGGGTGGAGACCCAGTACTTC